This T cell receptor beta chain was observed in a study of blood T cell repertoires in COVID-19. CDR3 size: 16 residues. Germline V gene lookup returns CDR1 LGHNA and CDR2 YSLEER. Between the trimmed V and J ends, which lost 1 base and 4 bases, there was a span of 16 bases. In the original workflow: Researchers report that nucleated cell counts were estimated from reference gene primer amplification. Assay used: immunoSEQ multiplex PCR; TCRdb lists only in-frame clones, some missing. V and J calls and clone size are as listed in that table; D and trimming were resolved from the DNA. The sample contains more than 75,000 clones, around 86% of which appear only once.

The rearrangement links TRBV4-3 to TRBJ1-2, with D unclear. This receptor was obtained from a woman aged 80 or over with active or convalescent COVID-19. The material sequenced was peripheral blood. The chain's CDR3 is CASSQGVQSQSYGYTF. CDR3 DNA: TGCGCCAGCAGCCAAGGAGTACAGAGCCAGAGCTATGGCTACACCTTC.